This is a list of T cell receptor beta chains from one sample in a study of Graves' ophthalmopathy and Graves' hyperthyroidism. From the multiplex PCR reads, TCRdb called clonotypes with MiXCR, one entry per CDR3 protein. The data hold about 740,000 distinct CDR3 sequences, with 40% observed a single time. The sequenced material came from peripheral blood. The receptors come from an adult man with Graves' ophthalmopathy. Both conserved end residues are part of each CDR3. D genes are given only for firm matches. The listing skips clone size in some rows; elsewhere it reads once, few, many or a size class.

J: TRBJ1-1
D: -
V: TRBV7-9
size: few
DNA: TGTGCCAGCAGCCCTAGATCGCAGGGGCTCACTGAAGCTTTCTTT
CDR3: CASSPRSQGLTEAFF

J: TRBJ1-1
D: TRBD1
V: TRBV3-1
size: -
DNA: TGTGCCAGCAGCCAGACAGGGTACGGGCACACTGAAGCTTTCTTT
CDR3: CASSQTGYGHTEAFF

J: TRBJ2-7
D: -
V: TRBV5-1
size: many
DNA: TGCGCCAGCAGCTTGGATGGACGGAGCTCCTACGAGCAGTACTTC
CDR3: CASSLDGRSSYEQYF

J: TRBJ1-5
D: TRBD1
V: TRBV24-1
size: -
DNA: TGTGCCACCAGTGCCCCGGGACAGGGGCTCAATCAGCCCCAGCATTTT
CDR3: CATSAPGQGLNQPQHF

J: TRBJ2-6
D: -
V: TRBV2
size: -
DNA: TGTGCCAGCAGAACAGGGCCCAGAGTATCCTCTGGGGCCAACGTCCTGACTTTC
CDR3: CASRTGPRVSSGANVLTF

J: TRBJ2-7
D: -
V: TRBV2
size: few
DNA: TGTGCCAGCAGCGTAGCCCCCCTGGGGGAGTACGAGCAGTACTTC
CDR3: CASSVAPLGEYEQYF

J: TRBJ1-2
D: -
V: TRBV7-9
size: few
DNA: TGTGCCAGCAGCTTATTCGCGCTAAGGGGCTACACCTTC
CDR3: CASSLFALRGYTF

J: TRBJ2-7
D: -
V: TRBV15
size: -
DNA: TGTGCCACCAGCAGCTTGGACCCAGTATCCTACGAGCAGTACTTC
CDR3: CATSSLDPVSYEQYF

J: TRBJ2-1
D: TRBD2
V: TRBV12-5
size: -
DNA: TGTGCTAGTGGTCTGGGACTAGCGGGTCACAATGAGCAGTTCTTC
CDR3: CASGLGLAGHNEQFF

J: TRBJ2-7
D: -
V: TRBV7-9
size: -
DNA: TGTGCCAGCAGCGGAACAAATGGACCTGGGAGTGAGCAGTACTTC
CDR3: CASSGTNGPGSEQYF

J: TRBJ2-2
D: TRBD1
V: TRBV20-1
size: -
DNA: TGCAGTGCCAGGACAGGGGTCACCGGGGAGCTGTTTTTT
CDR3: CSARTGVTGELFF

J: TRBJ1-4
D: TRBD1
V: TRBV5-7
size: -
DNA: TGTGCCAGCAGCGGAGGGACAGGGCTTAATGAAAAACTGTTTTTT
CDR3: CASSGGTGLNEKLFF

J: TRBJ2-5
D: -
V: TRBV19
size: few
DNA: TGTGCCAGTAGTATTCCCTCCGGGCACGAAGAGACCCAGTACTTC
CDR3: CASSIPSGHEETQYF

J: TRBJ2-5
D: -
V: TRBV20-1
size: -
DNA: TGCAGTGCTTCGGACAGAAGTTCGAGGACCCAGTACTTC
CDR3: CSASDRSSRTQYF

J: TRBJ2-7
D: -
V: TRBV27
size: many
DNA: TGTGCCAGCAGTTCGCCCCTCTGGTACTTC
CDR3: CASSSPLWYF

J: TRBJ1-1
D: -
V: TRBV7-3
size: -
DNA: TGTGCCAGCAGCTCGTGGGGGCGCGAAGCTTTCTTT
CDR3: CASSSWGREAFF

J: TRBJ2-7
D: TRBD1
V: TRBV15
size: -
DNA: TGTGCCACCAGCCTCGACAGGGGGCCCTACGAGCAGTACTTC
CDR3: CATSLDRGPYEQYF

J: TRBJ1-2
D: -
V: TRBV10-3
size: once
DNA: TGTGCCATCAGTGAGTTGGTTGGCTACACCTTC
CDR3: CAISELVGYTF

J: TRBJ1-1
D: -
V: TRBV10-3
size: -
DNA: TGTGCCAGCACCCCCGCGAAAGGGAATACTGAAGCTTTCTTT
CDR3: CASTPAKGNTEAFF

J: TRBJ2-5
D: TRBD1
V: TRBV24-1
size: -
DNA: TGTGCCACCAGTGGCAGCAGGGGGCGTTTAGAGACCCAGTACTTC
CDR3: CATSGSRGRLETQYF

J: TRBJ2-7
D: -
V: TRBV7-9
size: many
DNA: TGTGCCAGCAGCTTACCAGGGTACGAGCAGTACTTC
CDR3: CASSLPGYEQYF

J: TRBJ2-2
D: -
V: TRBV20-1
size: -
DNA: TGCAGTGCTAGGGGTGCCGGGGAGCTGTTTTTT
CDR3: CSARGAGELFF

J: TRBJ2-5
D: TRBD2
V: TRBV7-9
size: few
DNA: TGTGCCAGCAGCTTAGGGGGCGGGAGGGCCACGGAGACCCAGTACTTC
CDR3: CASSLGGGRATETQYF

J: TRBJ2-7
D: -
V: TRBV10-3
size: many
DNA: TGTGCCATCAGTGAGTCATTTGGACTACCTGAGCAGTACTTC
CDR3: CAISESFGLPEQYF

J: TRBJ2-5
D: TRBD1
V: TRBV7-9
size: many
DNA: TGTGCCAGCAGCCAGGACAGGGCATACCAAGAGACCCAGTACTTC
CDR3: CASSQDRAYQETQYF

J: TRBJ2-7
D: TRBD1
V: TRBV5-8
size: -
DNA: TGTGCCAGCAGCGACAGGGTTAACTACGAGCAGTACTTC
CDR3: CASSDRVNYEQYF

J: TRBJ1-1
D: -
V: TRBV7-8
size: many
DNA: TGTGCCAGCAGCTTAGCGGGAGGGACGATTGAAGCTTTCTTT
CDR3: CASSLAGGTIEAFF

J: TRBJ2-5
D: TRBD2
V: TRBV13
size: few
DNA: TGTGCCAGCAGCTCTCTCCCCCGAAGTATGGGAGGGGAGACCCAGTACTTC
CDR3: CASSSLPRSMGGETQYF

J: TRBJ1-1
D: TRBD1
V: TRBV5-1
size: -
DNA: TGTGCCAGCAGCTTGTGGGACAGGGTTCACACTGAAGCTTTCTTT
CDR3: CASSLWDRVHTEAFF

J: TRBJ1-2
D: TRBD1
V: TRBV20-1
size: many
DNA: TGCAGTGCTAGGGTCCAGGGGGCGACCTATGGCTACACCTTC
CDR3: CSARVQGATYGYTF

J: TRBJ2-7
D: -
V: TRBV19
size: few
DNA: TGTGCCAGTAGTATCGGAGACACCAATCTCTACGAGCAGTACTTC
CDR3: CASSIGDTNLYEQYF

J: TRBJ1-5
D: -
V: TRBV19
size: -
DNA: TGTGCCAGCACCCCGGGGGCAGGTAGCAATCAGCCCCAGCATTTT
CDR3: CASTPGAGSNQPQHF

J: TRBJ1-1
D: -
V: TRBV24-1
size: -
DNA: TGTGCCACCAGTGAAAGGCCCGACAGTGAAGCTTTATTT
CDR3: CATSERPDSEALF

J: TRBJ1-1
D: -
V: TRBV7-8
size: few
DNA: TGTGCCAGCAGCTTACGGGCCACGGTGGTCACTGAAGCTTTCTTT
CDR3: CASSLRATVVTEAFF

J: TRBJ1-1
D: TRBD1
V: TRBV7-9
size: few
DNA: TGTGCCAGCAGGCAGACAGGGGGGAGTACTGAAGCTTTCTTT
CDR3: CASRQTGGSTEAFF

J: TRBJ2-7
D: -
V: TRBV7-8
size: few
DNA: TGTGCCAGCAGCTTAACTTATCAGGGCGTGGAGCAGTACTTC
CDR3: CASSLTYQGVEQYF

J: TRBJ1-1
D: -
V: TRBV29-1
size: many
DNA: TGCAGCGGGGGACCGACCCCTGCGGGCACTGAAGCTTTCTTT
CDR3: CSGGPTPAGTEAFF

J: TRBJ1-2
D: -
V: TRBV2
size: -
DNA: TGTGCCAGCAGTGCGGGACAAACTAACTATGGCTACACCTTC
CDR3: CASSAGQTNYGYTF

J: TRBJ1-2
D: -
V: TRBV7-8
size: -
DNA: TGTGCCGGCAGCTCTGTAAGGACCGGCAGGGGCTACACCTTC
CDR3: CAGSSVRTGRGYTF

J: TRBJ2-6
D: -
V: TRBV29-1
size: many
DNA: TGCAGCGTTGAGGTCCGTAGGCGGGCCTCTGGGGCCAACGTCCTGACTTTC
CDR3: CSVEVRRRASGANVLTF

J: TRBJ2-5
D: TRBD2
V: TRBV10-2
size: many
DNA: TGCGCCAGCAGTGTAAGAGGTGGCGGGAGATCAGAGACCCAGTACTTC
CDR3: CASSVRGGGRSETQYF

J: TRBJ2-7
D: TRBD2
V: TRBV2
size: many
DNA: TGTGCCAGCAGTGACCTTGGACTAGCGAGCTACGAGCAGTACTTC
CDR3: CASSDLGLASYEQYF

J: TRBJ2-2
D: -
V: TRBV7-8
size: -
DNA: TGTGCCAGCAGCTTTTATGGGGCGACCGGGGAGCTGTTTTTT
CDR3: CASSFYGATGELFF

J: TRBJ1-4
D: -
V: TRBV7-9
size: -
DNA: TGTGCCAGCAGCTTAGGGGGGCAACTGTTTTTT
CDR3: CASSLGGQLFF

J: TRBJ1-1
D: -
V: TRBV10-3
size: -
DNA: TGTGCCAGCAGTTACTCGGGGGTTTGGACTGAAGCTTTCTTT
CDR3: CASSYSGVWTEAFF

J: TRBJ1-5
D: -
V: TRBV2
size: many
DNA: TGTGCCAGCAGTGTTGTCGGTGGCAGGGCCAGCAATCAGCCCCAGCATTTT
CDR3: CASSVVGGRASNQPQHF

J: TRBJ1-3
D: TRBD1
V: TRBV11-2
size: -
DNA: TGTGCCAGCAGCAATAGGGACAGCCTAAACACCATATATTTT
CDR3: CASSNRDSLNTIYF

J: TRBJ1-1
D: TRBD1
V: TRBV5-7
size: -
DNA: TGTGCCAGCAGCGGTGGACAGGGGGCTTCAATCTCTCTGAACACTGAAGCTTTCTTT
CDR3: CASSGGQGASISLNTEAFF

J: TRBJ1-4
D: -
V: TRBV6-2/TRBV6-3
size: -
DNA: TGTGCCAGCAGTTACTCAGACTCCAGGGAGGAAAAACTGTTTTTT
CDR3: CASSYSDSREEKLFF

J: TRBJ1-2
D: TRBD1
V: TRBV16
size: few
DNA: TGTGCCAGCAGCCCGACCGGGACAGCCTATGGCTACACCTTC
CDR3: CASSPTGTAYGYTF

J: TRBJ1-5
D: -
V: TRBV20-1
size: -
DNA: TGCAGTGCTAGAGGGCCGGGGGCTGATCAGCCCCAGCATTTT
CDR3: CSARGPGADQPQHF